This T cell receptor beta chain was profiled in a study of cytotoxic CD8 clonotypes in ibrutinib-treated CLL. There are 15 residues in the CDR3. Trimming removed 4 bases from V and 2 bases from J; junction bases left unmatched: 5. From germline, CDR1 is SGHDT and CDR2 YYEEEE. Produced via immunoSEQ multiplex PCR; TCRdb's table is partial and in-frame only. The table shows around 200,000 clones, with 75% to 85% occurring only once. This sample comprised PBMCs, obtained after 12 months of ibrutinib treatment. The rearrangement uses TRBV5-6 and TRBJ2-1, with TRBD2 matching 8 bases. The receptor's source is a human donor with chronic lymphocytic leukemia. CDR3 protein: CASSDAGGPYNEQFF. The CDR3 coding sequence is TGTGCCAGCAGCGATGCGGGAGGCCCCTACAATGAGCAGTTCTTC.